This entry lists 26 T cell receptor beta chains sequenced from one sample in a study of blood T cell repertoires in COVID-19. TCRdb keeps only in-frame clones here, not all; method: immunoSEQ multiplex PCR. The profile shows 180,000 or so clones, about four fifths of them singletons. The sample taken for sequencing was peripheral blood. These receptors came from a woman aged 40 to 50 with COVID-19, enrolled during active disease.

This clone was seen only a few times. The chain carries TRBV19 and TRBJ2-2; a possible D gene is TRBD2 (6 bases). Between the trimmed V and J ends, which lost 7 bases and 5 bases, there was a span of 17 bases. Germline V lookup: CDR1 LNHDA, CDR2 SQIVND (reference sequence). The CDR3 covers 15 residues. The CDR3 reads CASTIFLGGTGELFF. CDR3 bases: TGTGCCAGTACCATCTTTTTGGGGGGTACCGGGGAGCTGTTTTTT.

V gene TRBV2 combines with J gene TRBJ2-7; the D gene is possibly TRBD1 (5 bases). This CDR3 is 15 amino acids long. The V and J ends lost 7 bases and 2 bases respectively, with 18 bases between them. Per germline, CDR1 SNHLY and CDR2 FYNNEI. CDR3 bases: TGTGCCAGCACAGGGCGACCAGGTCCTACCTACGAGCAGTACTTC. Translating it yields CASTGRPGPTYEQYF. Full variable domain (remainder filled in from reference TRBV2 and TRBJ2-7): EPEVTQTPSHQVTQMGQEVILRCVPISNHLYFYWYRQILGQKVEFLVSFYNNEISEKSEIFDDQFSVERPDGSNFTLKIRSTKLEDSAMYFCASTGRPGPTYEQYFGPGTRLTVT.

Points on this clone: This may arise from a read error, as a much more abundant clone is one base away. This chain's CDR3 is CASTGYNEQFF. For the CDR3, the DNA is TGTGCCAGCACGGGCTACAATGAGCAGTTCTTC. The chain employs TRBV2 and TRBJ2-1; no definite D call. The CDR3 has 11 residues. V dropped 7 bases and J dropped 3 bases, with 4 bases sitting between them. Germline V gene data show CDR1 as SNHLY and CDR2 as FYNNEI.

The J gene is TRBJ2-3, the V gene TRBV25-1, with TRBD2 matching over 9 bases. This CDR3 region has 14 residues. The V and J ends lost 2 bases and 9 bases, in that order; junction bases with no gene match: 6. The germline V gene has CDR1 MGHDK and CDR2 SYGVNS. In DNA, the CDR3 is TGTGCCAGCAGTGAAGGCGGGGGGGCCTCCACGCAGTATTTT. Its protein product is CASSEGGGASTQYF.

The J gene is TRBJ2-5, the V gene TRBV15, with D possibly TRBD1 on 5 matching bases. Between the trimmed V and J ends, which lost 0 bases and 4 bases, there was a span of 12 bases. Germline assignment: CDR1 LNHNV and CDR2 YYDKDF (reference sequence). The CDR3 length is 15 residues. The CDR3 sequence is CATSRDQERGETQYF. CDR3 nucleotides: TGTGCCACCAGCAGAGATCAGGAAAGGGGAGAGACCCAGTACTTC.

The genes are TRBV5-6 and TRBJ2-4; unclear D gene. The CDR3 contains 14 residues. V was shortened by 5 bases and J by 5 bases, with 14 bases between the two germline ends. The germline V gene encodes CDR1 SGHDT and CDR2 YYEEEE. CDR3 protein: CASSYLEAQNIQYF. As DNA, the CDR3 is TGTGCCAGCAGTTATCTCGAGGCTCAAAACATTCAGTACTTC.

This clone was observed a handful of times. The V gene is TRBV4-1, the J gene TRBJ1-1, with D unclear. This CDR3 is 14 amino acids long. V dropped 1 base and J dropped 5 bases, with 11 bases sitting between them. Per germline, CDR1 MGHRA and CDR2 YSYEKL. The CDR3 DNA is TGCGCCAGCAGCCAAGGGGCATGGGAGACTGAAGCTTTCTTT. It translates to CASSQGAWETEAFF.

The CDR3 loop is CASSRRPDRVNYGYTF. In DNA, the CDR3 is TGTGCCAGCAGCCGCAGACCAGACAGGGTGAACTATGGCTACACCTTC. The chain combines TRBV14 with TRBJ1-2; 7 nucleotides match TRBD1. The CDR3 contains 16 residues. Germline V lookup: CDR1 SGHDN, CDR2 FVKESK. After removal of 4 bases from V and 2 bases from J, the junction contained 10 bases not matched to a gene. The full variable domain, completed using reference TRBV14 and TRBJ1-2, is EAGVTQFPSHSVIEKGQTVTLRCDPISGHDNLYWYRRVMGKEIKFLLHFVKESKQDESGMPNNRFLAERTGGTYSTLKVQPAELEDSGVYFCASSRRPDRVNYGYTFGSGTRLTVV.

In this sample, this clone turned up once. The chain employs TRBV3-1 (or the pseudogene TRBV3-2) and TRBJ1-2; D unclear. The CDR3 covers 14 residues. V gave up 0 bases and J gave up 2 bases, with 7 bases separating them. Germline V gene lookup returns CDR1 LGHDT and CDR2 YNNKEL (reference sequence). CDR3 amino acids: CASSQDLVNYGYTF. The CDR3 nucleotides read TGTGCCAGCAGCCAAGATCTCGTCAACTATGGCTACACCTTC.

The chain links TRBV4-1 to TRBJ2-1; D is perhaps TRBD2 (6 bases). The V gene's germline CDR1 is MGHRA and CDR2 YSYEKL. This CDR3 has 15 amino acids. The V end lost 3 bases, the J end lost 0 bases, and 9 bases lay between the germline ends. The CDR3 bases are TGCGCCAGCAGCCACCTGACTAGCTCCTACAATGAGCAGTTCTTC. Translating it yields CASSHLTSSYNEQFF.

DNA of the CDR3: TGTGCCAGTAGTTACAGGGTCCAGCCCTACAATGAGCAGTTCTTC. Protein product: CASSYRVQPYNEQFF. The chain carries TRBV19 and TRBJ2-1; a possible D gene is TRBD1 (6 bases). Germline V lookup: CDR1 LNHDA, CDR2 SQIVND (reference sequence). V shed 5 bases and J shed 2 bases, with 13 bases lying between them. This CDR3 contains 15 residues.

The V and J genes are TRBV10-1 and TRBJ1-1, with TRBD1 matching 8 bases. The CDR3 totals 12 residues. Germline assignment: CDR1 WNHNN and CDR2 SYGVQD (reference sequence). V shed 3 bases, J shed 8 bases, and the junction held 2 bases outside the gene matches. The CDR3, as DNA: TGCGCCAGCAGTGAAGGGACAGGCGAAGCTTTCTTT. Translating gives CASSEGTGEAFF.

V is TRBV18 and J is TRBJ2-3, with TRBD1 matching over 9 bases. Germline V gives CDR1 KGHSH, CDR2 LQKENI. Unmatched junction bases numbered 12, after V lost 6 bases and J lost 5 bases. The CDR3 has 16 amino acids. The CDR3 DNA is TGTGCCAGCTCCCCGACCACCGGGACAGGGTTAGATACGCAGTATTTT. Translating gives CASSPTTGTGLDTQYF.

The V and J genes are TRBV6-5 and TRBJ1-1, with 7 bases identical to TRBD1. J gave up 6 bases and V 7 bases, and 11 bases lay outside the gene matches. Germline V gives CDR1 MNHEY, CDR2 SVGAGI. The CDR3 spans 14 residues. Here the CDR3 DNA reads TGTGCCAGCAACTCCAGGGGGATTCGGTCTGAAGCTTTCTTT. Its protein is CASNSRGIRSEAFF.

This chain joins TRBV7-8 and TRBJ2-7, with D possibly TRBD2 on 6 matching bases. CDR1 and CDR2 (germline): SGHVS, FQNEAQ. There are 14 residues in the CDR3. The V end lost 8 bases, the J end lost 0 bases, and 14 bases lay between the germline ends. The CDR3 coding sequence is TGTGCCAGCGGAAGGCGGAGGGACTCCTACGAGCAGTACTTC. As protein: CASGRRRDSYEQYF.

The chain recombines TRBV5-4 with TRBJ2-3, with D uncertain. The CDR3 covers 15 residues. V dropped 0 bases and J dropped 1 base, with 9 bases sitting between them. CDR1 is SGHNT and CDR2 is YYREEE in the germline V gene (reference sequence). CDR3 in DNA: TGTGCCAGCAGCTTGGATTTGGGCGGCACAGATACGCAGTATTTT. Amino acid sequence: CASSLDLGGTDTQYF.

This clone turned up a few times. This rearrangement joins TRBV6-5 to TRBJ2-6; weak D call: TRBD1 (6 bases). This CDR3 comprises 15 residues. The V end was cut by 5 bases, the J end by 2 bases, with 10 bases between. In germline, CDR1 is MNHEY, CDR2 SVGAGI. The chain's CDR3 is CASSPTGTGANVLTF. The DNA of the CDR3 is TGTGCCAGCAGTCCAACAGGGACTGGGGCCAACGTCCTGACTTTC.

CDR3 loop: CASSMRGARTAAWVYGYTF. The CDR3 DNA reads TGTGCCAGTAGTATGCGGGGGGCTCGGACAGCCGCTTGGGTCTATGGCTACACCTTC. The chain recombines TRBV19 with TRBJ1-2, with a possible D match to TRBD1 (6 bases). The CDR3 covers 19 residues. Looked up from germline, CDR1 is LNHDA and CDR2 is SQIVND (reference sequence). V lost 3 bases, J lost 4 bases, and 27 bases lay in between.

V is TRBV7-9 and J is TRBJ2-2; 11 nucleotides agree with TRBD2. CDR1 is SEHNR and CDR2 is FQNEAQ in the germline V gene (reference sequence). After removal of 5 bases from V and 2 bases from J, the junction contained 7 bases not matched to a gene. The length of the CDR3 is 17 residues. The DNA of the CDR3 is TGTGCCAGCAGCGGGAAGGGACTAGCGGTAAACACCGGGGAGCTGTTTTTT. Translated, it gives CASSGKGLAVNTGELFF.

This chain connects TRBV12-3 or TRBV12-4 to TRBJ2-4; D remains ambiguous. CDR3 length: 13 residues. V was trimmed by 6 bases and J by 8 bases, leaving 14 bases between them. The CDR3, as DNA: TGTGCCAGCAGGAACACCCGAGGAGACATTCAGTACTTC. This sequence encodes CASRNTRGDIQYF.

The genes are TRBV7-8 and TRBJ2-5, with 9 positions matching TRBD2. CDR3 length: 15 residues. Germline trimming cut 4 bases from V and 1 base from J; bases unmatched to any gene: 4. Germline-derived CDR1 and CDR2 are SGHVS and FQNEAQ. The CDR3 spells CASSSSSGIQETQYF. CDR3 nucleotide sequence: TGTGCCAGCAGCTCGTCTAGCGGGATCCAAGAGACCCAGTACTTC. Complete variable domain (other parts from reference TRBV7-8 and TRBJ2-5): GAGVSQSPRYKVAKRGQDVALRCDPISGHVSLFWYQQALGQGPEFLTYFQNEAQLDKSGLPSDRFFAERPEGSVSTLKIQRTQQEDSAVYLCASSSSSGIQETQYFGPGTRLLVL.

This rearrangement joins TRBV5-1 to TRBJ1-3; D is possibly TRBD1 (6 bases). The CDR3 covers 14 residues. V lost 3 bases and J lost 4, with 11 bases in between. CDR1 is SGHRS and CDR2 is YFSETQ in the germline V gene. The CDR3, as DNA: TGCGCCAGCAGCTCCGGACAGCTGGGAAACACCATATATTTT. Amino acid sequence: CASSSGQLGNTIYF.

V and J are TRBV9 and TRBJ1-6; no firm D call. This CDR3 is 13 amino acids long. Germline CDR1 is SGDLS and CDR2 is YYNGEE. The germline V and J ends were trimmed by 4 bases and 10 bases, with 12 bases remaining between them. CDR3 amino acids: CASSSRRESPLHF. In DNA form, the CDR3 reads TGTGCCAGCAGCTCCAGGCGGGAGTCACCCCTCCACTTT.

V is TRBV12-3 or TRBV12-4 and J is TRBJ1-2; TRBD1 might be the D (5 bases). The CDR3 runs 13 residues. Trimming removed 6 bases from V and 0 bases from J, with 8 bases in between. CDR3 DNA sequence: TGTGCCAGCAGACAGGACACTAACTATGGCTACACCTTC. As protein: CASRQDTNYGYTF.

J is TRBJ2-5 and V is TRBV4-1; D gene uncertain. CDR3 length: 13 residues. The germline V gene has CDR1 MGHRA and CDR2 YSYEKL. Trimming left V 4 bases short and J 2 bases short, with 8 bases between. CDR3 nucleotide sequence: TGCGCCAGCAGCCTAGCTCGTCAAGAGACCCAGTACTTC. Amino acid sequence: CASSLARQETQYF.

The chain is built from TRBV15 and TRBJ1-5; unclear D gene. Germline CDR1 and CDR2: LNHNV and YYDKDF (reference sequence). The CDR3 is made up of 15 amino acids. Trimming shortened V by 0 bases and J by 5 bases, and 11 bases separated the two germline ends. This chain's CDR3 is CATSRDGRGDQPQHF. The CDR3 bases are TGTGCCACCAGCAGAGATGGGCGCGGGGATCAGCCCCAGCATTTT.